This is a list of T cell receptor beta chains from one sample in a study of T cell changes during pregnancy in multiple sclerosis. The method was immunoSEQ multiplex PCR; TCRdb's version includes in-frame clones alone and lacks a portion of them. The data contain around 30,000 clones, about 91% of them singletons. The sample was CD4+ T cells from peripheral blood mononuclear cells, taken in the second trimester of pregnancy. The receptors were sampled from a female donor with multiple sclerosis, enrolled in a pregnancy study. CDR3s include the opening cysteine and the closing phenylalanine or tryptophan. A D gene is named only where the DNA matches it firmly. Clone size is given for some rows only: seen once, a few or many times, or a class if the clone is expanded.

V gene	D gene	clone size	J gene	CDR3 length	CDR3 protein	CDR3 DNA
TRBV7-9	-	-	TRBJ2-3	12	CASPSLTDTQYF	TGTGCCAGCCCTAGTCTAACAGATACGCAGTATTTT
TRBV7-9	TRBD2	few	TRBJ2-1	16	CASSLALAGGFYEQFF	TGTGCCAGCAGCTTAGCCCTAGCGGGGGGGTTTTATGAGCAGTTCTTC
TRBV5-4	TRBD2	once	TRBJ2-2	16	CASSQVAAGGNGELFF	TGTGCCAGCAGCCAAGTAGCGGCGGGGGGGAACGGGGAGCTGTTTTTT
TRBV25-1	TRBD1	few	TRBJ1-6	14	CASRRTGMRSPLHF	TGTGCCAGCAGGAGGACAGGGATGAGGTCACCCCTCCACTTT
TRBV15	-	-	TRBJ2-2	17	CATSRDVAQSRTGELFF	TGTGCCACCAGCAGAGATGTCGCCCAAAGTAGAACCGGGGAGCTGTTTTTT
TRBV30	-	-	TRBJ1-3	14	CAWSVGGAGNTIYF	TGTGCCTGGAGTGTAGGGGGGGCTGGAAACACCATATATTTT
TRBV27	TRBD1	once	TRBJ1-4	14	CASSSTGGFEKLFF	TGTGCCAGCAGTTCTACAGGGGGCTTTGAAAAACTGTTTTTT
TRBV30	TRBD1	-	TRBJ2-3	13	CAWSRRGRDTQYF	TGTGCCTGGAGTAGAAGGGGGCGGGATACGCAGTATTTT
TRBV15	-	-	TRBJ1-2	13	CATSRGGSGGYTF	TGTGCCACCAGCAGGGGGGGTAGCGGAGGCTACACCTTC
TRBV5-1	-	-	TRBJ1-1	15	CASSLAPGAKGEAFF	TGCGCCAGCAGCTTGGCCCCGGGAGCAAAGGGTGAAGCTTTCTTT
TRBV18	TRBD1	-	TRBJ1-3	16	CASSPQGANSGNTIYF	TGTGCCAGCTCACCACAGGGGGCTAACTCTGGAAACACCATATATTTT
TRBV6-5	-	-	TRBJ1-2	16	CASSYSRGGGLCGYTF	TGTGCCAGCAGTTACTCGAGAGGGGGGGGGTTGTGTGGCTACACCTTC
TRBV9	-	once	TRBJ2-2	14	CASSVDGSAGELFF	TGTGCCAGCAGCGTAGATGGTTCGGCCGGGGAGCTGTTTTTT
TRBV5-1	-	-	TRBJ1-2	15	CASSLGVQGIYGYTF	TGCGCCAGCAGCTTGGGGGTGCAGGGGATATATGGCTACACCTTC
TRBV29-1	-	-	TRBJ1-2	12	CSVGVGSYGYTF	TGCAGCGTTGGTGTCGGTAGCTATGGCTACACCTTC
TRBV29-1	TRBD2	-	TRBJ2-5	15	CSSGLAGGRGETQYF	TGCAGCTCGGGACTAGCGGGGGGTAGGGGAGAGACCCAGTACTTC
TRBV18	TRBD1	-	TRBJ1-2	14	CASSPRDRIGGYTF	TGTGCCAGCTCACCCCGGGACAGAATCGGCGGCTACACCTTC
TRBV19	TRBD1	-	TRBJ1-1	15	CASEYTGGLNTEAFF	TGTGCCAGTGAATACACAGGGGGCCTGAACACTGAAGCTTTCTTT
TRBV19	-	-	TRBJ1-5	15	CASSETGISNQPQHF	TGTGCCAGTAGCGAAACAGGGATCAGCAATCAGCCCCAGCATTTT
TRBV4-3	-	few	TRBJ1-4	13	CASSQDWGGELFF	TGCGCCAGCAGCCAAGATTGGGGCGGGGAACTGTTTTTT